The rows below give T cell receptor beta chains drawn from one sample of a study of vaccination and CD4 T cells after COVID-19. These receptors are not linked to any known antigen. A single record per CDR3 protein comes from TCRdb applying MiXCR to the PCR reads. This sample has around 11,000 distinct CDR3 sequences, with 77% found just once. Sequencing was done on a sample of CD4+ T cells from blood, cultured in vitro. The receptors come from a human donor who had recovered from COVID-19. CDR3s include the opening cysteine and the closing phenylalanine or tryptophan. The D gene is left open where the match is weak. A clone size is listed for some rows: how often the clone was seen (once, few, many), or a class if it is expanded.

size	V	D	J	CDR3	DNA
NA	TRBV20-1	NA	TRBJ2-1	CSARERSALFFNEQFF	TGCAGTGCTAGAGAACGAAGCGCCTTATTTTTCAATGAGCAGTTCTTC
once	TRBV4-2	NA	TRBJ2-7	CASSQLGVTYEQYF	TGTGCCAGCAGCCAGCTAGGGGTCACCTACGAGCAGTACTTC
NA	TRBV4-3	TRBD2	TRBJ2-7	CASSQGIQWREGPRGEQYF	TGCGCCAGCAGCCAAGGGATCCAGTGGCGGGAGGGCCCTCGGGGCGAGCAGTACTTC
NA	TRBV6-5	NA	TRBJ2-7	CASSYRLGEYEQYF	TGTGCCAGCAGTTACCGACTGGGAGAGTACGAGCAGTACTTC
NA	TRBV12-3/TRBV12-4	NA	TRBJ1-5	CASSPLDQPQHF	TGTGCCAGCAGCCCCTTAGATCAGCCCCAGCATTTT
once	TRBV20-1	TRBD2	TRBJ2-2	CSARPSGRTGELFF	TGCAGTGCCAGACCCAGCGGGAGAACCGGGGAGCTGTTTTTT
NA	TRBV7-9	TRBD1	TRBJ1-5	CASSRDSNQPQHF	TGTGCCAGCAGCCGGGACAGTAATCAGCCCCAGCATTTT
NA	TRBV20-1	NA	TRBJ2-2	CSARDPRYTGELFF	TGCAGTGCTAGAGATCCCCGTTACACCGGGGAGCTGTTTTTT
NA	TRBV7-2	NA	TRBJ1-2	CASSLWEYGYTF	TGTGCCAGCAGCCTTTGGGAGTATGGCTACACCTTC
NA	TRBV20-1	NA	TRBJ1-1	CSASSNPSWTEAFF	TGCAGTGCTAGTTCCAACCCCTCGTGGACTGAAGCTTTCTTT
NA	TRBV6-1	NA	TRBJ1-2	CASSPLVHGYTF	TGTGCCAGCAGTCCCCTCGTCCATGGCTACACCTTC
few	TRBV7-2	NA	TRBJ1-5	CASSLERAGNQPQHF	TGTGCCAGCAGCTTAGAGCGGGCAGGCAATCAGCCCCAGCATTTT
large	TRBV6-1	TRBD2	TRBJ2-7	CASNRLAGYEQYF	TGTGCCAGCAACCGACTAGCGGGATACGAGCAGTACTTC
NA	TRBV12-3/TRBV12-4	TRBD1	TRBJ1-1	CASAPIQGSGTEAFF	TGTGCCAGCGCCCCCATACAGGGGTCGGGCACTGAAGCTTTCTTT
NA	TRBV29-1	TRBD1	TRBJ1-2	CSVALGFGTGGRLYGYTF	TGCAGCGTTGCACTAGGGTTTGGGACAGGGGGTCGGCTGTATGGCTACACCTTC
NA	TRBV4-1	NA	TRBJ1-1	CASSQLDTEAFF	TGCGCCAGCAGCCAATTAGACACTGAAGCTTTCTTT
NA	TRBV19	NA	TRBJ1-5	CASLTKYARDVNQPQHF	TGTGCCAGTCTTACTAAATATGCCCGGGACGTCAATCAGCCCCAGCATTTT
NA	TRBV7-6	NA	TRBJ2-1	CASSLRNEQFF	TGTGCCAGCAGCTTACGCAATGAGCAGTTCTTC
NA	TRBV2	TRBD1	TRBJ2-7	CASGQGLREQYF	TGTGCCAGCGGACAGGGGTTAAGGGAGCAGTACTTC
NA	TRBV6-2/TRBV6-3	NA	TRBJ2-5	CASSYSRESGSKETQYF	TGTGCCAGCAGTTACTCTAGAGAGAGTGGGAGCAAGGAGACCCAGTACTTC
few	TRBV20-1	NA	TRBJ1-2	CSASVRVGQGYTF	TGCAGTGCTTCCGTCAGGGTAGGGCAGGGCTACACCTTC
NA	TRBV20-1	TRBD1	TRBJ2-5	CSAPGPIRGRRETQYF	TGCAGTGCTCCCGGACCTATCAGGGGGCGTAGGGAGACCCAGTACTTC
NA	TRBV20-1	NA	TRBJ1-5	CSAEGTSNQPQHF	TGCAGTGCGGAGGGGACTAGCAATCAGCCCCAGCATTTT
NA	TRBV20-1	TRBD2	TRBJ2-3	CSAKPGLATDTQYF	TGCAGTGCAAAACCGGGACTAGCGACAGATACGCAGTATTTT
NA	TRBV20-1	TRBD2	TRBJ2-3	CSARNPGLAKDTQYF	TGCAGTGCTAGAAACCCGGGACTAGCAAAAGATACGCAGTATTTT
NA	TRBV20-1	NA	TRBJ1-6	CSARRGQWNSPLHF	TGCAGTGCTAGAAGAGGACAGTGGAATTCACCCCTCCACTTT
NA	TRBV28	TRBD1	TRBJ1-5	CASLKQGTLRTPQHF	TGTGCCAGCCTGAAACAGGGGACCCTTAGAACGCCCCAGCATTTT
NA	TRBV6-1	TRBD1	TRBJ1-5	CASRPDRGPGQPQHF	TGTGCCAGCAGACCGGACAGGGGGCCTGGCCAGCCCCAGCATTTT
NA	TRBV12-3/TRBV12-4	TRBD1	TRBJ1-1	CASYRGSTEAFF	TGTGCCAGCTACAGGGGAAGCACTGAAGCTTTCTTT
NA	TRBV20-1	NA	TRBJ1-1	CSARGMGNTEAFF	TGCAGTGCTAGAGGCATGGGGAACACTGAAGCTTTCTTT
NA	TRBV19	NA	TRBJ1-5	CASSILGAAGQPQHF	TGTGCCAGTAGTATTCTAGGGGCAGCAGGTCAGCCCCAGCATTTT
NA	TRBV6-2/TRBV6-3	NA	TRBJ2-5	CASTRMGTQYF	TGTGCCAGCACCAGAATGGGGACCCAGTACTTC
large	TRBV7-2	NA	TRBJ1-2	CASSLYVEGSYGYTF	TGTGCCAGCAGCTTATACGTCGAGGGCTCCTATGGCTACACCTTC
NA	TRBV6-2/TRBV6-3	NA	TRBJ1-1	CASTTRGSSTEAFF	TGTGCCAGCACCACGCGAGGAAGTTCAACTGAAGCTTTCTTT
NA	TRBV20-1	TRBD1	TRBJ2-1	CSASRQGSYNEQFF	TGCAGTGCTAGTCGACAGGGCTCCTACAATGAGCAGTTCTTC
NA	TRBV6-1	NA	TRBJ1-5	CASRSDRHELSNQPQHF	TGTGCCAGCAGATCCGACAGACACGAACTCAGCAATCAGCCCCAGCATTTT
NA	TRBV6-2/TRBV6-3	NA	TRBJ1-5	CASSYSKLAQFQPQHF	TGTGCCAGCAGTTACTCGAAGCTAGCGCAGTTTCAGCCCCAGCATTTT
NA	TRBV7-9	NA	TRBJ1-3	CASSPRVTQKAGNTIYF	TGTGCCAGCAGCCCCCGGGTCACCCAAAAGGCTGGAAACACCATATATTTT
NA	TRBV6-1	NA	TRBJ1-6	CASSEGLGDPHNSPLHF	TGTGCCAGCAGTGAAGGTCTTGGGGACCCCCATAATTCACCCCTCCACTTT
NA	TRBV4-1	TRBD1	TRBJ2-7	CASSQDSRGLYF	TGCGCCAGCAGCCAAGATTCGAGGGGGCTATACTTC
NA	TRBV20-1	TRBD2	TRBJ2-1	CSACALASIYNEQFF	TGCAGTGCTTGCGCACTAGCGAGTATATACAATGAGCAGTTCTTC
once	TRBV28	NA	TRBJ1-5	CASSRGGGNQPQHF	TGTGCCAGCAGTCGCGGTGGGGGCAATCAGCCCCAGCATTTT
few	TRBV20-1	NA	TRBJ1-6	CSATPESSYNSPLHF	TGCAGTGCTACCCCGGAGAGCTCCTATAATTCACCCCTCCACTTT
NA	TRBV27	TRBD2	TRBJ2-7	CASATRWLAGSYEQYF	TGTGCCAGCGCTACGAGGTGGCTAGCGGGTTCCTACGAGCAGTACTTC
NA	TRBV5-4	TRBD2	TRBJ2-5	CASSLGLGGRMGVETQYF	TGTGCCAGCAGCTTGGGGTTGGGCGGGAGAATGGGGGTGGAGACCCAGTACTTC